Following are 26 T cell receptor beta chains from one sample sequenced in a study of cytomegalovirus exposure and HLA in healthy donors. The PCR had 60 Vbeta and 13 Jbeta primers. Profiling relied on immunoSEQ multiplex PCR, and the TCRdb table lists in-frame clones only, not all of them. In the table there are some 100,000 clones, about three quarters of which are singletons. The sequenced material came from PBMCs. These receptors were taken from a woman aged 40 to 49 in good health and CMV-seropositive.

The genes are TRBV7-8 and TRBJ1-5; D uncertain. Trimming left V 2 bases short and J 11 bases short, with 10 bases between. Germline V CDR1 and CDR2: SGHVS, FQNEAQ. This CDR3 region has 12 residues. CDR3 bases: TGTGCCAGCAGCTTAACGACTGGGTCCCAGCATTTT. Protein product: CASSLTTGSQHF.

The CDR3 is CASSHLGGAAGELFF. Written as DNA, the CDR3 is TGCGCCAGCAGCCATCTAGGGGGGGCGGCCGGGGAGCTGTTTTTT. The chain links TRBV5-1 to TRBJ2-2, with D perhaps TRBD2 (7 bases). V lost 4 bases to trimming and J lost 6 bases, with 16 bases between them. The germline V gene has CDR1 SGHRS and CDR2 YFSETQ. This CDR3 comprises 15 residues.

The gene calls are TRBV28 and TRBJ2-7, with 11 positions matching TRBD1. Germline V gene sequence: CDR1 MDHEN, CDR2 SYDVKM. There are 13 residues in the CDR3. The V gene end was trimmed by 5 bases and the J gene end by 9 bases; junction bases not matched to a gene: 6. The CDR3 sequence is CASSGGQGAVQYF. The CDR3 DNA reads TGTGCCAGCAGTGGCGGACAGGGGGCGGTGCAGTACTTC.

This clone was detected a few times. V and J are TRBV5-4 and TRBJ1-1; 9 nucleotides match TRBD1. The CDR3 spans 13 residues. With 4 bases clipped from V and 7 bases from J, the junction kept 5 bases outside the gene matches. The germline V gene has CDR1 SGHNT and CDR2 YYREEE (reference sequence). CDR3 region: CASSQGTGFEAFF. CDR3 coding DNA: TGTGCCAGCAGCCAGGGGACAGGGTTTGAAGCTTTCTTT.

This chain connects TRBV4-1 to TRBJ2-3, with D maybe TRBD2 (6 bases). This CDR3 spans 13 amino acids. The germline V gene encodes CDR1 MGHRA and CDR2 YSYEKL. V lost 1 base and J lost 6, with 8 bases in between. CDR3 nucleotide sequence: TGCGCCAGCAGCCAAGGCGCGGGGGATACGCAGTATTTT. Translating it yields CASSQGAGDTQYF.

The chain couples TRBV9 to TRBJ2-7, with a possible D match to TRBD1 (5 bases). The V gene lost 4 bases and the J gene lost 7 bases, with 15 bases spanning the gap. The CDR3 extends over 13 amino acids. Germline CDR1 is SGDLS and CDR2 is YYNGEE. The DNA for the CDR3 is TGTGCCAGCAGCCGAGACAGCATACGAGAGCAGTACTTC. Translation: CASSRDSIREQYF.

The chain couples TRBV9 to TRBJ2-5; perhaps TRBD2 as D (5 bases). Germline V gene lookup returns CDR1 SGDLS and CDR2 YYNGEE. V was cut by 2 bases and J by 5 bases, with 16 bases left in between. There are 15 residues in the CDR3. CDR3 in amino acids: CASSVSLGGAETQYF. CDR3 in DNA: TGTGCCAGCAGCGTCAGTCTAGGAGGCGCGGAGACCCAGTACTTC.

This chain joins TRBV19 and TRBJ1-6, with a tentative D call TRBD1 (6 bases). Germline CDR1 LNHDA, CDR2 SQIVND (reference sequence). The CDR3 spans 13 residues. V was shortened by 6 bases and J by 9 bases, with 12 bases between the two germline ends. The CDR3: CASRGAWASPLHF. In DNA form, the CDR3 reads TGTGCCAGTAGGGGGGCCTGGGCTTCACCCCTCCACTTT.

V usage is TRBV2 and J usage is TRBJ1-2; TRBD1 matches 9 bases. This CDR3 is 14 amino acids long. V lost 6 bases, J lost 10 bases, and 12 bases stayed unmatched. Germline CDR1 and CDR2: SNHLY and FYNNEI. CDR3 sequence: CASSGNGQGSAYTF. As DNA, the CDR3 is TGTGCCAGCAGCGGAAACGGACAGGGGTCCGCCTACACCTTC.

This clone is a singleton in its sample. The chain recombines TRBV29-1 with TRBJ1-1; D is unresolved. CDR1 and CDR2 from the germline V gene are SQVTM and ANQGSEA. Trimming pared 6 bases from V and 5 bases from J, leaving 16 bases between. The CDR3 is 13 amino acids. CDR3 DNA: TGCAGCGTGGCCAGGTTTGATTTGACTGAAGCTTTCTTT. Its translation: CSVARFDLTEAFF.

This clone showed up just once. V and J are TRBV7-2 and TRBJ2-5, with 9 bases lining up with TRBD2. V lost 4 bases, J lost 5 bases, and 11 bases stayed unmatched. The CDR3 has 16 amino acids. Germline values: CDR1 SGHTA, CDR2 FQGNSA. The CDR3 DNA reads TGTGCCAGCAGCTCCGCGGGAGCGGGGGGAGGTGAGACCCAGTACTTC. Translation: CASSSAGAGGGETQYF.

The chain uses TRBV6-5 and TRBJ1-2, with D maybe TRBD1 (6 bases). There are 11 residues in the CDR3. Trimming pared 6 bases from V and 6 bases from J, leaving 8 bases between. From germline, CDR1 is MNHEY and CDR2 SVGAGI. The CDR3 DNA reads TGTGCCAGCAGGGGGACACATGGCTACACCTTC. Residues: CASRGTHGYTF.

The genes are TRBV4-1 and TRBJ2-7, with D possibly matching TRBD2 (5 bases). V gave up 0 bases and J gave up 0 bases, with 12 bases separating them. The CDR3 consists of 16 residues. CDR1 MGHRA and CDR2 YSYEKL come from the germline V gene. The DNA for the CDR3 is TGCGCCAGCAGCCAAGAGTGGGTAACTAGCTCCTACGAGCAGTACTTC. Encoded protein: CASSQEWVTSSYEQYF.

J is TRBJ1-5 and V is TRBV7-8; TRBD1 matches at 7 bases. CDR1 is SGHVS, CDR2 FQNEAQ, per germline. This CDR3 contains 16 residues. Losses at the gene ends were 4 bases for V and 5 bases for J; bases not matched to a gene: 11. DNA for the CDR3: TGTGCCAGCAGCTCCCGGAGGGGACAGCGATATCAGCCCCAGCATTTT. Its protein product is CASSSRRGQRYQPQHF.

This chain connects TRBV13 to TRBJ2-1, with a tentative D call TRBD1 (5 bases). Trimming took off 3 bases at V and 5 bases at J, with 14 bases between the two ends. The CDR3 runs 15 residues. The germline V gene has CDR1 PRHDT and CDR2 FYEKMQ (reference sequence). In DNA form, the CDR3 reads TGTGCCAGCAGCTTTACTGGGGCAGGGAACAATGAGCAGTTCTTC. This encodes CASSFTGAGNNEQFF.

The V gene is TRBV7-9, the J gene TRBJ2-3; the D gene is possibly TRBD1 (6 bases). The CDR3 has 15 residues. Germline-derived CDR1 and CDR2 are SEHNR and FQNEAQ (reference sequence). V was pared by 4 bases and J by 7 bases, with 18 bases between. DNA of the CDR3: TGTGCCAGCAGCTCCTCTCGATTTCAGGGGAATACGCAGTATTTT. It translates to CASSSSRFQGNTQYF.

The rearrangement uses TRBV28 and TRBJ1-2; D is ambiguous. Per germline, CDR1 MDHEN and CDR2 SYDVKM. The CDR3 runs 14 residues. Trimming pared 5 bases from V and 4 bases from J, leaving 14 bases between. In DNA, the CDR3 is TGTGCCAGCAGTCTGCAGGTAACTGGCTATGGCTACACCTTC. Protein sequence: CASSLQVTGYGYTF.

This chain uses TRBV11-1 with TRBJ1-3; D unclear. Deletions cut 8 bases from V and 0 bases from J, with 14 bases between. The CDR3 contains 15 residues. CDR1 and CDR2 from the germline V gene are SGHAT and FQDESV (reference sequence). CDR3 residues: CASGQAGSSGNTIYF. The CDR3 DNA follows: TGTGCCAGCGGCCAGGCCGGGAGCTCTGGAAACACCATATATTTT.

This clone has just a few counts. The chain joins TRBV6-5 to TRBJ2-5, with 7 positions matching TRBD1. Trimming took 2 bases from V and 4 from J; bases not matched to a gene: 4. The CDR3 has 14 amino acids. Germline lookup yields CDR1 MNHEY and CDR2 SVGAGI. The CDR3 loop reads CASSYRGQLETQYF. DNA for the CDR3: TGTGCCAGCAGTTACAGGGGACAGCTAGAGACCCAGTACTTC.

This chain connects TRBV29-1 to TRBJ1-1, with a tentative D call TRBD1 (6 bases). Germline CDR1 and CDR2: SQVTM and ANQGSEA. The CDR3 totals 12 residues. Trimming pared 7 bases from V and 1 base from J, leaving 10 bases between. Written as DNA, the CDR3 is TGCAGCGGGGTACAGGGGAACACTGAAGCTTTCTTT. Its protein product is CSGVQGNTEAFF.

CDR3 DNA: TGTGCCAGCAGCTTAGTTCGCCCGGTAGCGACCGGGGAGCTGTTTTTT. This translates into CASSLVRPVATGELFF. The chain has TRBV7-9 and TRBJ2-2, with a weak D call TRBD2 (5 bases). Germline CDR1 SEHNR, CDR2 FQNEAQ (reference sequence). The CDR3 extends over 16 amino acids. With 1 base removed from V and 5 bases from J, the gap between germline ends came to 14 bases.

This chain joins TRBV7-9 and TRBJ1-4, with a tentative D call TRBD1 (5 bases). The V gene lost 7 bases and the J gene lost 7 bases, with 13 bases spanning the gap. Germline V CDR1 and CDR2: SEHNR, FQNEAQ (reference sequence). The CDR3 is 13 amino acids. The CDR3 region is CASNAGGSEKLFF. CDR3 DNA sequence: TGTGCCAGCAACGCGGGGGGGAGTGAAAAACTGTTTTTT.

The V call is TRBV18, the J call TRBJ1-5; D remains unclear. V lost 4 bases and J lost 4, with 8 bases in between. CDR1 is KGHSH and CDR2 is LQKENI in the germline V gene. The CDR3 consists of 13 residues. The CDR3 coding sequence is TGTGCCAGCTCACGGGGAGAAAATCAGCCCCAGCATTTT. This sequence encodes CASSRGENQPQHF.

Only a few counts were recorded for this clone. The chain is built from TRBV6-5 and TRBJ1-1; the D gene is possibly TRBD1 (5 bases). V was cut by 5 bases and J by 5 bases, with 12 bases left in between. In germline, CDR1 is MNHEY, CDR2 SVGAGI. CDR3 length: 13 residues. The CDR3 DNA is TGTGCCAGCAGTCGCAGGGTGACGACTGAAGCTTTCTTT. Translation: CASSRRVTTEAFF.

The J gene is TRBJ2-5, the V gene TRBV5-1; 10 bases fit TRBD2. Germline CDR1 reads SGHRS; CDR2 reads YFSETQ. This CDR3 has 17 amino acids. V gave up 0 bases and J gave up 1 base; unmatched junction bases: 6. Written as DNA, the CDR3 is TGCGCCAGCAGCTTGGGGTCCGGGACTAGCGCCCAAGAGACCCAGTACTTC. Translating gives CASSLGSGTSAQETQYF.

This rearrangement joins TRBV5-6 to TRBJ1-2, with TRBD1 identical over 10 bases. The V gene's germline CDR1 is SGHDT and CDR2 YYEEEE. The trim removed 4 bases at V and 6 bases at J, leaving 6 bases unmatched. The CDR3 is 14 residues long. CDR3 amino acids: CASSPPGQGNGYTF. The CDR3 nucleotides read TGTGCCAGCAGCCCACCGGGACAGGGGAATGGCTACACCTTC.